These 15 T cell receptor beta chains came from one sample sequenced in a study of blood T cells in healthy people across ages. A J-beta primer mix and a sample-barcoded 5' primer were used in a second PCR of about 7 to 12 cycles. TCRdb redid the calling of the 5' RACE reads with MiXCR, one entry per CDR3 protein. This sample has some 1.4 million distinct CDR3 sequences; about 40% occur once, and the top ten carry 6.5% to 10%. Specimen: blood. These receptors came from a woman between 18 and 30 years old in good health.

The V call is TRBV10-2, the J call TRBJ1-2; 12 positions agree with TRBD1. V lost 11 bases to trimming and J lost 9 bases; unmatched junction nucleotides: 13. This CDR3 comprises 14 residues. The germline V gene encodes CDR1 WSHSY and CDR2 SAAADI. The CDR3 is CAELRDRGQMCYTF. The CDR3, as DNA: TGCGCCGAACTGAGGGACAGGGGGCAAATGTGCTACACCTTC.

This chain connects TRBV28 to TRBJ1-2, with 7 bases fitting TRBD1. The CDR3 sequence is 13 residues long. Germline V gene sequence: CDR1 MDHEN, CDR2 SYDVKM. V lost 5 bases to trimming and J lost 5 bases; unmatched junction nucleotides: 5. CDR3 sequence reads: CASSVQGVYGYTF. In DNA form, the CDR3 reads TGTGCCAGCAGTGTTCAGGGGGTATATGGCTACACCTTC.

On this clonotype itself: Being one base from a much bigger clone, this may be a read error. In DNA, the CDR3 is TGCGCCAGCAGACAACAGGGGGCCTATGGCTACACCTTC. This gives the protein CASRQQGAYGYTF. V is TRBV4-1 and J is TRBJ1-2, with 9 bases matching TRBD1. CDR3 length: 13 amino acids. CDR1 MGHRA and CDR2 YSYEKL come from the germline V gene. With 6 bases clipped from V and 4 bases from J, the junction kept 3 bases outside the gene matches.

Written as DNA, the CDR3 is TGTGCCAGCGGGAGGGTAGGTTACGATACGCAGTATTTT. It translates to CASGRVGYDTQYF. The chain recombines TRBV6-5 with TRBJ2-3; TRBD2 matches at 7 bases. This CDR3 comprises 13 residues. Germline V lookup: CDR1 MNHEY, CDR2 SVGAGI. The ends lost 8 bases at V and 6 bases at J; junction bases unmatched: 8.

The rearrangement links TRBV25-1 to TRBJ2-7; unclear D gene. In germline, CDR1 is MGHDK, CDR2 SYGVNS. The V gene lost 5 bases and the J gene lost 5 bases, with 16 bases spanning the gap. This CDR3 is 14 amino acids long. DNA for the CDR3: TGTGCCAGCAGTCCCGAGCCCGGAATCAACGAGCAGTACTTC. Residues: CASSPEPGINEQYF.

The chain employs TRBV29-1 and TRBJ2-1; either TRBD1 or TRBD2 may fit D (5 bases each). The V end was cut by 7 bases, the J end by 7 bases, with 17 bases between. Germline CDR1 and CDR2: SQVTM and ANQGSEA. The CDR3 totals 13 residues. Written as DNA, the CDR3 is TGCAGCGCTGCTGGGGGTGTGAGGAATGAGCAGTTCTTC. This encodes CSAAGGVRNEQFF.

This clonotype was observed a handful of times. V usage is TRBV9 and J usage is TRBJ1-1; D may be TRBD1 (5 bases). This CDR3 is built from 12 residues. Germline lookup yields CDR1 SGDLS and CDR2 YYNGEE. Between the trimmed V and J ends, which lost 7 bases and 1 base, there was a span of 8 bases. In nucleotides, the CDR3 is TGTGCCAGCGCAACAGGGAACACTGAAGCTTTCTTT. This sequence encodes CASATGNTEAFF.

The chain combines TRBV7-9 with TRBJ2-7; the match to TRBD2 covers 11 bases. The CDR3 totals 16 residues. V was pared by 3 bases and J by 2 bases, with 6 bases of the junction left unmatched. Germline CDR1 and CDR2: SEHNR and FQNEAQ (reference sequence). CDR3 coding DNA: TGTGCCAGCAGCTTCGGACTAGCGGGCAGTCCCTACGAGCAGTACTTC. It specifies CASSFGLAGSPYEQYF.

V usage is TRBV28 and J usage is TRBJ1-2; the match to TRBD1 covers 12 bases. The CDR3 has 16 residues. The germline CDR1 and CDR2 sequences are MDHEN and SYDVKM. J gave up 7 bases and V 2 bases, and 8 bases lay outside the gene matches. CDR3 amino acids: CASSLRPGQGAFGYTF. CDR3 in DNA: TGTGCCAGCAGTTTAAGACCGGGACAGGGGGCGTTTGGCTACACCTTC.

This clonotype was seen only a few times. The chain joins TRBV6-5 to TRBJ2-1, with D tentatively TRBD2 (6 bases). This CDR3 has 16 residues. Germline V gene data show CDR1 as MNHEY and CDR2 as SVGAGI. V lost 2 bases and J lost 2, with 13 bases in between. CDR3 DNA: TGTGCCAGCAGTTACGGCGGGGCCCTCCCCTACAATGAGCAGTTCTTC. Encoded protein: CASSYGGALPYNEQFF.

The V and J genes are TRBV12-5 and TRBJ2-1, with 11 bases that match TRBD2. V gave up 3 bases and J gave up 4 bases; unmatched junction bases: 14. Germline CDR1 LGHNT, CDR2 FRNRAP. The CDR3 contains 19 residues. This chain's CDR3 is CASGFGDGASGGIYNEQFF. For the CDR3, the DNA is TGTGCTAGTGGTTTCGGGGATGGGGCTAGCGGGGGGATTTACAATGAGCAGTTCTTC.

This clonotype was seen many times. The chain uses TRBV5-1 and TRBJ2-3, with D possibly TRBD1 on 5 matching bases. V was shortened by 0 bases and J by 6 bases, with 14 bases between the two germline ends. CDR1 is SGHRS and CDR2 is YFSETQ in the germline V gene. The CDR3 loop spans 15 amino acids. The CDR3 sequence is CASSLDGQQTDTQYF. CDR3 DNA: TGCGCCAGCAGCTTGGATGGACAACAGACGGATACGCAGTATTTT.

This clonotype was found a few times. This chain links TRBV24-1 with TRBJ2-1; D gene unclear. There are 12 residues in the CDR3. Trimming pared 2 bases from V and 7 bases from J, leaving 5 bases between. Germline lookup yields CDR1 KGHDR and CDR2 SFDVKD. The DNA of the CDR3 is TGTGCCACCAGTGATTACGGGAATGAGCAGTTCTTC. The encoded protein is CATSDYGNEQFF.

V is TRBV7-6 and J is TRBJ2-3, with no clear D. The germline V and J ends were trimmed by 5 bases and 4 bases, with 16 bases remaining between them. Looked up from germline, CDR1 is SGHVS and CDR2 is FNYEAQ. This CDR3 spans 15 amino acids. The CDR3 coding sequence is TGTGCCAGCAGCCCTAAACCCGACCATGCAGATACGCAGTATTTT. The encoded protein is CASSPKPDHADTQYF.

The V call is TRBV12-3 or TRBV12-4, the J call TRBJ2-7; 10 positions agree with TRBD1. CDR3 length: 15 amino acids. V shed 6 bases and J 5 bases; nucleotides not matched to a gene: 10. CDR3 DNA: TGTGCCAGCAGCAGAGGACAGGGGGGTTTCGACGAGCAGTACTTC. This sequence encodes CASSRGQGGFDEQYF.